This TCR beta chain was identified during a study of PD-L1 blockade in urothelial cancer. Assay used: immunoSEQ multiplex PCR; TCRdb lists only in-frame clones, some missing. The sample contains about 72,000 clones, about nine tenths of which appear only once. Time point indicated: pretreatment peripheral blood. Enrolled patients showed locally advanced or metastatic urothelial carcinoma. V lost 3 bases and J lost 9; bases outside the gene matches: 7. The CDR3 length is 15 residues. Germline CDR1 is MGHRA and CDR2 is YSYEKL. This sample comprised PBMCs, obtained around atezolizumab (anti-PD-L1) treatment. This chain links TRBV4-1 with TRBJ2-1, with TRBD1 matching 11 bases. The receptor was derived from a man in his sixties or seventies with urothelial cancer. This chain's CDR3 is CASSQPGQGVGEQFF. Written as DNA, the CDR3 is TGCGCCAGCAGCCAGCCGGGACAGGGGGTCGGTGAGCAGTTCTTC.